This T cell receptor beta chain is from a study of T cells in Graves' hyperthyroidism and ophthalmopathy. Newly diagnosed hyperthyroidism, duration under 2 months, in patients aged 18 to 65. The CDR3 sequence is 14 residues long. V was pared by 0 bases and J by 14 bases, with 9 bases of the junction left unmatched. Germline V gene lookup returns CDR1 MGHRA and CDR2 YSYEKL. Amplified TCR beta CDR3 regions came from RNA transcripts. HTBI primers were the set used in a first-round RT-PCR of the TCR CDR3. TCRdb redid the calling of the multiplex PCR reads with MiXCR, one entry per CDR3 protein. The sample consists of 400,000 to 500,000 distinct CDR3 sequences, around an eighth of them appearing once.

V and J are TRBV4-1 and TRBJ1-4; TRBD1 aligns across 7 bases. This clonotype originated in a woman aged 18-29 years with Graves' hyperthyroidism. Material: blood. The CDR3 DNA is TGCGCCAGCAGCCAAGAACCGGAACGACAGGGTCTGTTTTTT. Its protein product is CASSQEPERQGLFF.